Listed below are T cell receptor beta chains from one sample, sequenced in a study of Graves' ophthalmopathy and Graves' hyperthyroidism. TCRdb used MiXCR to reprocess the multiplex PCR reads, holding one entry per CDR3 protein. Among under 350,000 distinct CDR3 sequences, 17% were seen once, and the ten largest hold roughly an eighth. The sample taken for sequencing was peripheral blood. The receptors here all came from an adult man with Graves' ophthalmopathy. Each CDR3 is given with its conserved first and last residue.

v_call	j_call	cdr3_length	cdr3_aa
TRBV12-3/TRBV12-4	TRBJ1-2	11	CASRASGTGHF
TRBV27	TRBJ2-7	14	CASSPAGRAVEQYF
TRBV12-3/TRBV12-4	TRBJ1-5	15	CASSPRDRTEQPQHF
TRBV6-1	TRBJ2-5	14	CASRPTGHQETQYF
TRBV6-1	TRBJ2-7	12	CASSEFVGHPYF
TRBV29-1	TRBJ2-5	12	CSVIREGETQYF
TRBV20-1	TRBJ2-5	17	CSARDGRAGGLLETQYF
TRBV7-2	TRBJ2-5	15	CASSFRGGGAGTQYF
TRBV6-2/TRBV6-3	TRBJ2-2	13	CAGARYVTGELFF
TRBV7-2	TRBJ2-5	14	CASSFPTGEETQYF
TRBV3-1	TRBJ1-2	14	CASSQEAPWRGYTF
TRBV7-9	TRBJ2-7	16	CASSFSGQLNYYEQYF
TRBV30	TRBJ1-2	13	CAWSRTGVGGYTF
TRBV7-2	TRBJ2-2	14	CASSFFGDTGELFF
TRBV3-1	TRBJ2-5	12	CASSPDKETQYF
TRBV12-3/TRBV12-4	TRBJ2-7	15	CASRLGLAGPYEQYF
TRBV28	TRBJ1-1	16	CAAIRTKVAMNTEAFF
TRBV11-2	TRBJ2-3	17	CASSIGMGFILPDTQYF
TRBV30	TRBJ1-2	13	CAWSSGVNYGYTF
TRBV28	TRBJ1-1	13	CASTTGVNTEAFF
TRBV12-3/TRBV12-4	TRBJ1-1	15	CASSRAGSSHTEAFF
TRBV28	TRBJ1-5	15	CASRLQGAVNQPQHF
TRBV6-5	TRBJ1-2	15	CASSYAVGTVYGYTF
TRBV18	TRBJ1-1	14	CASSRVRENTEAFF
TRBV11-2	TRBJ2-7	14	CASSLDRGQGEQYF
TRBV11-3	TRBJ2-5	15	CASSLGLAGDETQYF
TRBV7-8	TRBJ2-7	15	CASSPGTQTAYEQYF